This T cell receptor (beta chain) was identified during a study of blood T cell repertoires in COVID-19. Study-wide context: Sample material is recorded as cDNA or gDNA derived from T cells, B-cell-depleted T cells, or PBMCs.

Repertoires were generated with immunoSEQ multiplex PCR, while TCRdb's copy carries only in-frame clones and drops some. The table records tens of thousands of clones, around four fifths of them present only once. The CDR3 spans 15 residues. Germline assignment: CDR1 MNHEY and CDR2 SVGAGI. Between the trimmed V and J ends, which lost 6 bases and 0 bases, there was a span of 9 bases. Input material: peripheral blood. The source is a human donor in a cohort sampled during active COVID-19. The chain joins TRBV6-5 to TRBJ1-6; D is undetermined. The CDR3: CASRRVSSYNSPLHF. The DNA for the CDR3 is TGTGCCAGCAGACGAGTGAGCTCCTATAATTCACCCCTCCACTTT.